The clone carrying this T cell receptor beta chain was recorded once. The CDR3 has 15 residues. The V gene lost 2 bases and the J gene lost 2 bases, with 12 bases spanning the gap. Germline CDR1 MGHRA, CDR2 YSYEKL. This specimen comes from a study of cytomegalovirus exposure and HLA in healthy donors. Use of 60 Vbeta and 13 Jbeta primers characterized the PCR. TCRdb's table, derived via immunoSEQ multiplex PCR, lists solely in-frame clones and lacks some. The sample has 95,000 to 130,000 clones, about four fifths seen once. V is TRBV4-1 and J is TRBJ2-5, with a tentative D call TRBD1 (6 bases). The sample was PBMCs. The source of this sequence is a woman between 18 and 30 years old in good health and CMV-seronegative. The CDR3 spells CASSQQGFNQETQYF. Written as DNA, the CDR3 is TGCGCCAGCAGCCAACAGGGGTTTAATCAAGAGACCCAGTACTTC.